The 22 T cell receptor beta chains below all came from one sample that was sequenced in a study of shared clonotypes between healthy human individuals. Sequenced by immunoSEQ multiplex PCR; TCRdb stores in-frame clones only, minus some. The table lists 2 million to 3 million clones, roughly 93% of them singletons. Sequenced: naive CD4+ T cells from PBMCs. The subset here: CD45RA+ positively selected. The receptors derive from a man aged 18 to 35 in good health. Some clones in this sample may be carry-over from other donors' samples.

The chain combines TRBV6-1 with TRBJ2-7; 9 bases are shared with TRBD1. The length of the CDR3 is 14 residues. Germline V gene lookup returns CDR1 MNHNS and CDR2 SASEGT. V lost 4 bases, J lost 4 bases, and 5 bases stayed unmatched. DNA of the CDR3: TGTGCCAGCAGTGGATACAGGGGGCCTTACGAGCAGTACTTC. It encodes CASSGYRGPYEQYF.

The J gene is TRBJ2-7, the V gene TRBV11-1, with TRBD1 identical over 11 bases. Unmatched junction bases numbered 2, after V lost 4 bases and J lost 3 bases. This CDR3 comprises 14 residues. Per the germline V gene, CDR1 is SGHAT and CDR2 is FQDESV (reference sequence). CDR3 sequence: CASSWTGGGYEQYF. CDR3 nucleotides: TGTGCCAGCAGCTGGACAGGGGGCGGCTACGAGCAGTACTTC.

The chain employs TRBV5-1 and TRBJ2-7; 10 bases agree with TRBD1. With 4 bases clipped from V and 6 bases from J, the junction kept 7 bases outside the gene matches. There are 14 residues in the CDR3. Germline CDR1 reads SGHRS; CDR2 reads YFSETQ. CDR3 bases: TGCGCCAGCAGCCGGGACAGGGGATGGGCCGAGCAGTACTTC. This gives the protein CASSRDRGWAEQYF.

The chain carries TRBV4-3 and TRBJ2-3; D gene ambiguous. The CDR3 is 16 residues long. The germline V gene has CDR1 LGHNA and CDR2 YSLEER. Trimming pared 2 bases from V and 0 bases from J, leaving 12 bases between. CDR3 residues: CASSQLGGPSTDTQYF. The CDR3 nucleotides are TGCGCCAGCAGCCAACTTGGCGGACCTAGCACAGATACGCAGTATTTT.

V and J are TRBV5-5 and TRBJ2-7; 7 bases fit TRBD1. CDR3 length equals 16 residues. Per germline, CDR1 SGHKS and CDR2 YYEKEE (reference sequence). V dropped 1 base and J dropped 3; count of bases not matched to a gene: 10. For the CDR3, the DNA is TGTGCCAGCAGCTTGAGGTGGACAGGCGAGATCTACGAGCAGTACTTC. As protein: CASSLRWTGEIYEQYF.

The V call is TRBV4-1, the J call TRBJ1-1, with a possible D match to TRBD1 (6 bases). V shed 7 bases and J shed 0 bases, with 15 bases lying between them. This CDR3 has 15 residues. Germline assignment: CDR1 MGHRA and CDR2 YSYEKL. The DNA for the CDR3 is TGCGCCAGCAACGAAGGGGGGTTGATGAACACTGAAGCTTTCTTT. It specifies CASNEGGLMNTEAFF.

On this clone: Additional DNA sequences in this sample encode the identical CDR3. The CDR3 region is CASSLTGVSNQPQHF. The CDR3 DNA reads as TGTGCCAGCAGCCTTACAGGGGTTAGCAATCAGCCCCAGCATTTT. J is TRBJ1-5 and V is TRBV5-6; 7 nucleotides line up with TRBD1. After removal of 4 bases from V and 0 bases from J, the junction contained 4 bases not matched to a gene. CDR3 length: 15 residues. Germline CDR1 is SGHDT and CDR2 is YYEEEE.

The chain carries TRBV28 and TRBJ1-5; possibly TRBD1 for D (6 bases). Germline V gene data show CDR1 as MDHEN and CDR2 as SYDVKM. The CDR3 runs 14 residues. With 5 bases removed from V and 4 bases from J, the gap between germline ends came to 12 bases. The CDR3 spells CASSLTGTNQPQHF. In DNA, the CDR3 is TGTGCCAGCAGTCTCACAGGGACGAATCAGCCCCAGCATTTT.

This chain connects TRBV7-3 to TRBJ2-5, with 8 positions matching TRBD2. CDR1 SGHTA and CDR2 FQGTGA come from the germline V gene. J gave up 4 bases and V 1 base, and 8 bases lay outside the gene matches. The CDR3 covers 16 residues. CDR3 in DNA: TGTGCCAGCAGCTTAAAGGGGCGGGAGGAGGGAGAGACCCAGTACTTC. This encodes CASSLKGREEGETQYF.

The chain has TRBV11-2 and TRBJ1-1; D is perhaps TRBD1 (5 bases). V shed 6 bases and J shed 1 base, with 12 bases lying between them. This CDR3 is built from 14 residues. Germline CDR1 SGHAT, CDR2 FQNNGV. CDR3 in DNA: TGTGCCAGCAGTCAGGGAATTCAGAACACTGAAGCTTTCTTT. It is translated as CASSQGIQNTEAFF.

The chain employs TRBV5-5 and TRBJ1-3; 9 bases fit TRBD1. Germline V CDR1 and CDR2: SGHKS, YYEKEE (reference sequence). The J segment lost 2 bases and the V segment lost 1 base, leaving 4 bases of the junction unmatched. This CDR3 is built from 16 residues. DNA for the CDR3: TGTGCCAGCAGCTTGTCACGGACAGGGGCTGGAAACACCATATATTTT. This encodes CASSLSRTGAGNTIYF. Variable domain in full (rest from reference TRBV5-5 and TRBJ1-3): DAGVTQSPTHLIKTRGQQVTLRCSPISGHKSVSWYQQVLGQGPQFIFQYYEKEERGRGNFPDRFSARQFPNYSSELNVNALLLGDSALYLCASSLSRTGAGNTIYFGEGSWLTVV.

V usage is TRBV28 and J usage is TRBJ1-3; TRBD1 matches at 8 bases. Germline CDR1 and CDR2: MDHEN and SYDVKM. This CDR3 contains 15 residues. The J segment lost 4 bases and the V segment lost 8 bases, leaving 10 bases of the junction unmatched. The CDR3 nucleotides are TGTGCCAGCCTCCTCGGACAGGGATCCGGAAACACCATATATTTT. It specifies CASLLGQGSGNTIYF. The whole variable domain, filled in from reference TRBV28 and TRBJ1-3, reads DVKVTQSSRYLVKRTGEKVFLECVQDMDHENMFWYRQDPGLGLRLIYFSYDVKMKEKGDIPEGYSVSREKKERFSLILESASTNQTSMYLCASLLGQGSGNTIYFGEGSWLTVV.

The chain carries TRBV19 and TRBJ1-4; D is undetermined. The germline V gene has CDR1 LNHDA and CDR2 SQIVND (reference sequence). The CDR3 runs to 14 residues. Trimming cost V 3 bases and J 4 bases, with 9 bases left between them. The CDR3 region has the DNA TGTGCCAGTAGTATCTCTGGGATTAATGAAAAACTGTTTTTT. Translating gives CASSISGINEKLFF.

The rearrangement uses TRBV4-2 and TRBJ1-5; D ambiguous. The CDR3 has 16 residues. The V end lost 0 bases, the J end lost 2 bases, and 11 bases lay between the germline ends. Per the germline V gene, CDR1 is LGHNA and CDR2 is YNFKEQ. CDR3 bases: TGTGCCAGCAGCCAAGAACTTAGGCAGGGCAATCAGCCCCAGCATTTT. This gives the protein CASSQELRQGNQPQHF.

The genes are TRBV5-4 and TRBJ1-3, with 7 positions matching TRBD1. CDR3 length: 16 residues. In germline, CDR1 is SGHNT, CDR2 YYREEE (reference sequence). Unmatched junction bases numbered 7, after V lost 4 bases and J lost 0 bases. The CDR3 here is CASSLMGQSSGNTIYF. For the CDR3, the DNA is TGTGCCAGCAGCCTTATGGGACAGAGCTCTGGAAACACCATATATTTT.

The gene calls are TRBV6-1 and TRBJ2-2; D is uncertain. Per the germline V gene, CDR1 is MNHNS and CDR2 is SASEGT. The V gene lost 7 bases and the J gene lost 2 bases, with 11 bases spanning the gap. CDR3 length: 14 amino acids. Here the CDR3 reads CASTWTQNTGELFF. The CDR3 nucleotides read TGTGCCAGCACCTGGACCCAAAACACCGGGGAGCTGTTTTTT.

This clone was counted once. V usage is TRBV5-1 and J usage is TRBJ2-3; D perhaps matches TRBD2 (5 bases). The CDR3 extends over 15 amino acids. Germline V gene data show CDR1 as SGHRS and CDR2 as YFSETQ. V lost 4 bases and J lost 0, with 12 bases in between. CDR3 bases: TGCGCCAGCAGCCCCACGGGAACTAGCACAGATACGCAGTATTTT. Protein: CASSPTGTSTDTQYF.

This sequence joins TRBV28 and TRBJ2-5, with D perhaps TRBD2 (5 bases). CDR3 length: 10 residues. Trimming stripped 8 bases from V and 5 bases from J, with 6 bases between. CDR1 and CDR2 from the germline V gene are MDHEN and SYDVKM. DNA of the CDR3: TGTGCCAGCGAGCGGGAGACCCAGTACTTC. It codes for CASERETQYF.

The DNA for the CDR3 is TGTGCCAGCAGCGAAGCAGGGGGAATGCCCCAGCATTTT. Amino acid sequence: CASSEAGGMPQHF. The V and J genes are TRBV7-2 and TRBJ1-5; 7 bases agree with TRBD1. Germline CDR1 is SGHTA and CDR2 is FQGNSA. CDR3 size: 13 residues. The V segment lost 5 bases and the J segment 9 bases; nucleotides outside the gene matches: 7.

V and J are TRBV29-1 and TRBJ1-1; D unclear. Germline loops: CDR1 SQVTM, CDR2 ANQGSEA. The V gene lost 2 bases and the J gene lost 0 bases, with 10 bases spanning the gap. The CDR3 sequence is 14 residues long. The CDR3 nucleotides are TGCAGCGTTGAAAGGCGAGTAATGAACACTGAAGCTTTCTTT. Encoded protein: CSVERRVMNTEAFF.

This sequence joins TRBV7-8 and TRBJ2-1; maybe TRBD2 (6 bases). Germline CDR1 reads SGHVS; CDR2 reads FQNEAQ. The CDR3 length is 16 residues. Trimming took off 1 base at V and 4 bases at J, with 14 bases between the two ends. The CDR3 nucleotides are TGTGCCAGCAGCTTAGGTGGGCTAGCGCCTTACAATGAGCAGTTCTTC. Translated: CASSLGGLAPYNEQFF.

The rearrangement uses TRBV28 and TRBJ1-2; 9 nucleotides agree with TRBD1. The CDR3 contains 15 residues. The V segment lost 4 bases and the J segment 5 bases; nucleotides outside the gene matches: 8. Germline CDR1 MDHEN, CDR2 SYDVKM. CDR3 in amino acids: CASSSPTGGQYGYTF. CDR3 DNA sequence: TGTGCCAGCAGTTCCCCGACAGGGGGACAATATGGCTACACCTTC.